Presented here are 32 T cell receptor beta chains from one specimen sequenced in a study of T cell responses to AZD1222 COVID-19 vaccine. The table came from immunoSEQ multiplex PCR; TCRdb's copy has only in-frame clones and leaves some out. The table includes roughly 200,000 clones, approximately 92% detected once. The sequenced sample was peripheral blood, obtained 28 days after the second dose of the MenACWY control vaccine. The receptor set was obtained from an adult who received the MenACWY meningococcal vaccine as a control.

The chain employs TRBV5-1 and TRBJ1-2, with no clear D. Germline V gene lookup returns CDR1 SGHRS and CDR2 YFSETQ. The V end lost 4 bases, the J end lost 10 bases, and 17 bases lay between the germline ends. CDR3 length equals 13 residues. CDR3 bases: TGCGCCAGCAGCCCGGAAATCGGACGGTCCTACACCTTC. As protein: CASSPEIGRSYTF.

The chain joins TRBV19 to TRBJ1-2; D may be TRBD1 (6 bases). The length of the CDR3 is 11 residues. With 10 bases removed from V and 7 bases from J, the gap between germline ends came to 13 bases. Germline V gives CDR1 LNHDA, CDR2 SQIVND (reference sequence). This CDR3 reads CATMRGGGYTF. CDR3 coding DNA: TGTGCCACCATGAGAGGGGGTGGCTACACCTTC.

This CDR3 is CASTLGGPNTEAFF. DNA of the CDR3: TGTGCCAGCACTCTAGGGGGACCGAACACTGAAGCTTTCTTT. The chain couples TRBV3-1 (or the pseudogene TRBV3-2) to TRBJ1-1; D possibly corresponds to TRBD1 (6 bases). V was cut by 7 bases and J by 1 base, with 13 bases left in between. The CDR3 has 14 residues. Germline values: CDR1 LGHDT, CDR2 YNNKEL (reference sequence).

The CDR3 nucleotides read TGTGCCACGAGACGGGTGGGTAAAGGGCAGCCCCAGCATTTT. Translation: CATRRVGKGQPQHF. The V gene is TRBV6-8, the J gene TRBJ1-5, with D unclear. In germline, CDR1 is MNHGY, CDR2 SAAAGT. Trimming stripped 10 bases from V and 7 bases from J, with 20 bases between. This CDR3 contains 14 residues.

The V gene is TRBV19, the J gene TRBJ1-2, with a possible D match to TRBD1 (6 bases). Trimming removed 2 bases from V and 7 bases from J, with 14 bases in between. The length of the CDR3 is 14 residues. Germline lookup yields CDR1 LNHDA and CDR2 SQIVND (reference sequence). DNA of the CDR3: TGTGCCAGTAGTATAACAGGGACCTCGGGTGGCTACACCTTC. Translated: CASSITGTSGGYTF.

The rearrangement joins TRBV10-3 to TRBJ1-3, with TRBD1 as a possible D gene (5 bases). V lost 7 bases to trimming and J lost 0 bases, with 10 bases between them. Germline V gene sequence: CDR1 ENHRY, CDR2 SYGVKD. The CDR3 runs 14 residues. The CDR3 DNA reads TGTGCCATCACAGGGCAAGCCTCTGGAAACACCATATATTTT. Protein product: CAITGQASGNTIYF.

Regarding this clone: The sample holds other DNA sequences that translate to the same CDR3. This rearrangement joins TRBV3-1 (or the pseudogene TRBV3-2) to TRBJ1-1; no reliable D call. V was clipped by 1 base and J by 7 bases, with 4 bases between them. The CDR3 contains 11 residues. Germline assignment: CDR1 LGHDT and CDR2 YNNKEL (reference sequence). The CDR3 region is CASSQGGEAFF. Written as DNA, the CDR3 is TGTGCCAGCAGCCAAGGGGGTGAAGCTTTCTTT.

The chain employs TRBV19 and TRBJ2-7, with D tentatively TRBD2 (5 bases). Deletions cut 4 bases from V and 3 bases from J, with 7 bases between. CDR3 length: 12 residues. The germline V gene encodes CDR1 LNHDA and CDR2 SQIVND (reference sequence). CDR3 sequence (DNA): TGTGCCAGTAGTAGGGAGCGCTACGAGCAGTACTTC. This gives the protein CASSRERYEQYF.

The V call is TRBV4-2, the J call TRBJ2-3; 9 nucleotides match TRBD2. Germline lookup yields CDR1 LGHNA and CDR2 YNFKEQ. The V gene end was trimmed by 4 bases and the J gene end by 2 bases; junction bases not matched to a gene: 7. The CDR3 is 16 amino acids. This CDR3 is CASSRRLAEATDTQYF. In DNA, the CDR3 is TGTGCCAGCAGCCGACGACTAGCGGAGGCCACAGATACGCAGTATTTT.

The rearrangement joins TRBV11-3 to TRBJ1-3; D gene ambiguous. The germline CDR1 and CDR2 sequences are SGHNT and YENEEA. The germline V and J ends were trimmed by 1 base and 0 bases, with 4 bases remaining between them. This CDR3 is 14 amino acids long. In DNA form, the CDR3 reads TGTGCCAGCAGCTTAGGGAACTCTGGAAACACCATATATTTT. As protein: CASSLGNSGNTIYF.

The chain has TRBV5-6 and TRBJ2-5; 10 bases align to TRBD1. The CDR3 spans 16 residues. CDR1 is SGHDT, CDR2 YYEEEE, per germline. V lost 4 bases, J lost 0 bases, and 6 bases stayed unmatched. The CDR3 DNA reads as TGTGCCAGCAGCGATTGGACAGGGGGATACCAAGAGACCCAGTACTTC. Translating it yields CASSDWTGGYQETQYF.

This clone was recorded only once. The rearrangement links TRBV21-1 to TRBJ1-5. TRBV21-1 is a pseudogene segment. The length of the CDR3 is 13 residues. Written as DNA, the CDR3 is TGTGCCAGCAGCAAAGAGAAAGATCAGCCCCAGCATTTT. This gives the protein CASSKEKDQPQHF.

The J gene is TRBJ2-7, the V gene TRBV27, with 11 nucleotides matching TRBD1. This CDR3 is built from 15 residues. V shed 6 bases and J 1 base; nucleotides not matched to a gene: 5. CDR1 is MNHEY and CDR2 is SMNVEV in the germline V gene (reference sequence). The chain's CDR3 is CASSLRDRGSYEQYF. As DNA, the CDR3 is TGTGCCAGCAGCCTCCGGGACAGGGGGTCCTACGAGCAGTACTTC.

CDR3 coding DNA: TGTGCCAGCAGTTCCCAACGACTAGCGGGGGGGGCAGATACGCAGTATTTT. Translating it yields CASSSQRLAGGADTQYF. J is TRBJ2-3 and V is TRBV28; 14 bases line up with TRBD2. Germline trimming cut 4 bases from V and 4 bases from J; bases unmatched to any gene: 7. The CDR3 extends over 17 amino acids. Germline V gene lookup returns CDR1 MDHEN and CDR2 SYDVKM.

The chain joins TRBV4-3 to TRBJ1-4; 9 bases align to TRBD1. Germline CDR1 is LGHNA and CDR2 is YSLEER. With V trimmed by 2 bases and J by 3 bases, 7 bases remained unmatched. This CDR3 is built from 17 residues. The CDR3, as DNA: TGCGCCAGCAGCCAAAGAGACAGGGGGGGGCCTAATGAAAAACTGTTTTTT. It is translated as CASSQRDRGGPNEKLFF.

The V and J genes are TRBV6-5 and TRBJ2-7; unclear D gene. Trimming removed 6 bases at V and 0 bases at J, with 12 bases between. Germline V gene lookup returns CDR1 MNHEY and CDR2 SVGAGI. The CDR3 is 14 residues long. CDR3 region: CASRAPAPSYEQYF. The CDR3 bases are TGTGCCAGCAGAGCCCCAGCCCCCTCCTACGAGCAGTACTTC.

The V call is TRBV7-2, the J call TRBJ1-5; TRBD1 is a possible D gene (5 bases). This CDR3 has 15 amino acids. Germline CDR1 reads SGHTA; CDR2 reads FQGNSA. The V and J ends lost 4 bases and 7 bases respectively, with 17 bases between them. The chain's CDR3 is CASSSGRGLGQPQHF. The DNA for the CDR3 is TGTGCCAGCAGCTCCGGACGGGGGTTAGGACAGCCCCAGCATTTT.

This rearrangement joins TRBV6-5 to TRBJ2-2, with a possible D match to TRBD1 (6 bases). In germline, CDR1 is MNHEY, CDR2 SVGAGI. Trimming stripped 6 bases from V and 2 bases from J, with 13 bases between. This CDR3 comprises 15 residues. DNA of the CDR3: TGTGCCAGCAGCTCCGGGACACCCAACACCGGGGAGCTGTTTTTT. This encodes CASSSGTPNTGELFF.

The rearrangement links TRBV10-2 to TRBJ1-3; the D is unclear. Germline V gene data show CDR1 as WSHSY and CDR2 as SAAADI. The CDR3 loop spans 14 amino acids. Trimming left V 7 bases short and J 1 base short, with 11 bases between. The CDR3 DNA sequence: TGCGCCAGCATGGACGTGGGATCTGGAAACACCATATATTTT. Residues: CASMDVGSGNTIYF.

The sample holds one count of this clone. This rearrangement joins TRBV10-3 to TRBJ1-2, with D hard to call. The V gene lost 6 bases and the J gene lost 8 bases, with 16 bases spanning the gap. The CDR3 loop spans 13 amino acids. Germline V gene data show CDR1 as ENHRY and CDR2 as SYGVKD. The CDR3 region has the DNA TGTGCCATCAGCAACCGGGCGACGGACGGCTACACCTTC. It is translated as CAISNRATDGYTF.

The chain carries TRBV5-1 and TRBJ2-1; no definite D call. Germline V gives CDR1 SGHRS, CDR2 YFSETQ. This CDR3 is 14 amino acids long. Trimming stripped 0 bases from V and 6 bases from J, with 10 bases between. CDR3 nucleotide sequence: TGCGCCAGCAGCTTGGAGCCGCTGGTCAATGAGCAGTTCTTC. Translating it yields CASSLEPLVNEQFF.

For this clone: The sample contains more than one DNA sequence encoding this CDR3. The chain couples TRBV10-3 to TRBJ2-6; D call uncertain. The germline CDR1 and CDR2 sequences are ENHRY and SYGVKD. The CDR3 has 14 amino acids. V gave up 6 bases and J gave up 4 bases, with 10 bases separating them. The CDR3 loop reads CAIRDSSGANVLTF. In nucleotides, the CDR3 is TGTGCCATCAGAGACTCCTCCGGGGCCAACGTCCTGACTTTC.

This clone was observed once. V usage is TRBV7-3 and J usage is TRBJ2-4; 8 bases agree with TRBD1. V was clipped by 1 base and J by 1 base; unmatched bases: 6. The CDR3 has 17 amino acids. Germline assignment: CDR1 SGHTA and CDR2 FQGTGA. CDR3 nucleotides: TGTGCCAGCAGCTTAAGGCCTCAGGGGGCCGCCAAAAACATTCAGTACTTC. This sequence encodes CASSLRPQGAAKNIQYF.

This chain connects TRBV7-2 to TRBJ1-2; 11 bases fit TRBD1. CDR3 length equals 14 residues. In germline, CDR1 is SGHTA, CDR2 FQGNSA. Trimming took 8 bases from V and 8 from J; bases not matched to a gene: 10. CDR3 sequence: CASGVGQGAGGYTF. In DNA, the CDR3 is TGTGCCAGCGGGGTTGGACAGGGGGCTGGGGGCTACACCTTC. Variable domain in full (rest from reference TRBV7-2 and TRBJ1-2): GAGVSQSPSNKVTEKGKDVELRCDPISGHTALYWYRQSLGQGLEFLIYFQGNSAPDKSGLPSDRFSAERTGGSVSTLTIQRTQQEDSAVYLCASGVGQGAGGYTFGSGTRLTVV.

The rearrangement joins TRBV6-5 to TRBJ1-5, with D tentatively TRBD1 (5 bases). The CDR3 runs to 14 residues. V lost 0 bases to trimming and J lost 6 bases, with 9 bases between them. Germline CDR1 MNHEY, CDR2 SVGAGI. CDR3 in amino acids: CASSYSRGSQPQHF. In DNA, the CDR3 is TGTGCCAGCAGTTACTCGAGGGGAAGTCAGCCCCAGCATTTT.

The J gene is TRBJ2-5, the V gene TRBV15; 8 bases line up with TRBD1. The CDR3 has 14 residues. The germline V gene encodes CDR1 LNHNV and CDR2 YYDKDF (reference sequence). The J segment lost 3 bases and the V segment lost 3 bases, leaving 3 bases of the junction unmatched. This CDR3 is CATSRGTGKETQYF. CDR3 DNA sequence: TGTGCCACCAGCAGGGGGACAGGTAAAGAGACCCAGTACTTC.

CDR3 sequence (DNA): TGTGCCAGCAGTCCCACCGACTGGGGCTACACCTTC. Its protein is CASSPTDWGYTF. The rearrangement joins TRBV6-6 to TRBJ1-2; D remains unclear. CDR1 and CDR2 from the germline V gene are MNHNY and SVGAGI (reference sequence). V was clipped by 5 bases and J by 8 bases, with 12 bases between them. The CDR3 loop spans 12 amino acids.

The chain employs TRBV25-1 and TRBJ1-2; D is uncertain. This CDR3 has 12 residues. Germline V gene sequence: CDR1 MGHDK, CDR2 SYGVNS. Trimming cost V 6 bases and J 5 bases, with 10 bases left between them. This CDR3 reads CASREGLYGYTF. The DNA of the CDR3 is TGTGCCAGCAGGGAGGGTTTGTATGGCTACACCTTC.

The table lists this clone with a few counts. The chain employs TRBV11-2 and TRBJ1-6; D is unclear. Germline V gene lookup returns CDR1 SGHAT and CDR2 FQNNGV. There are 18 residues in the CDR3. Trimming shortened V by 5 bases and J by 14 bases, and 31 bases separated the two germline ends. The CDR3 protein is CASSPSPLTTSGKFTLHF. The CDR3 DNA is TGTGCCAGCAGCCCTAGTCCCCTTACGACATCTGGAAAATTCACCCTCCACTTT.

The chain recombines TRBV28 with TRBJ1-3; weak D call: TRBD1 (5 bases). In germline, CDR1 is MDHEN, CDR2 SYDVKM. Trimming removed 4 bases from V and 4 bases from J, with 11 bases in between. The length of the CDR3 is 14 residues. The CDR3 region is CASSSGLPGNTIYF. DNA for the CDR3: TGTGCCAGCAGTTCGGGGCTCCCGGGAAACACCATATATTTT.

CDR3 in amino acids: CASSLVTSGPGTQYF. CDR3 DNA: TGCGCCAGCAGCTTAGTGACTAGCGGTCCAGGGACCCAGTACTTC. The gene calls are TRBV5-1 and TRBJ2-5; 9 bases align to TRBD2. With V trimmed by 2 bases and J by 7 bases, 9 bases remained unmatched. Germline loops: CDR1 SGHRS, CDR2 YFSETQ. This CDR3 comprises 15 residues.

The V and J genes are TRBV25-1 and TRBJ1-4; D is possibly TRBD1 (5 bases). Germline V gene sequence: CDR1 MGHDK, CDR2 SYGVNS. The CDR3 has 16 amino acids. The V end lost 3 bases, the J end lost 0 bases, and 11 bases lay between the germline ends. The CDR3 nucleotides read TGTGCCAGCAGTGATAGGACATTTGCAACTAATGAAAAACTGTTTTTT. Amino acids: CASSDRTFATNEKLFF.